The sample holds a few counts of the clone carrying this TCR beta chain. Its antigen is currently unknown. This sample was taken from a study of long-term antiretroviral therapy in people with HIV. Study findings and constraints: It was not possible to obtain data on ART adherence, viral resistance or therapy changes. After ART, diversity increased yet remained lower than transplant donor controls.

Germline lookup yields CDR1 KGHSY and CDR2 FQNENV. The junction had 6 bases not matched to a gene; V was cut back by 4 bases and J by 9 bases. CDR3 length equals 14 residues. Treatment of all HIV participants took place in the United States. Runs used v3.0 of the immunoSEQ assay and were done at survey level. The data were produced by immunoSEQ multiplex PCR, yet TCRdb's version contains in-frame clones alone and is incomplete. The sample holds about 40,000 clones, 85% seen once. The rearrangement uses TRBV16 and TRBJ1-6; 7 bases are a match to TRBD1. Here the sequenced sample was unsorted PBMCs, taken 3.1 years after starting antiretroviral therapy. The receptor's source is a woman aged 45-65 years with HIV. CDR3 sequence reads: CASSLGQESSPLHF. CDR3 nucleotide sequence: TGTGCCAGCAGCCTCGGACAGGAGTCTTCACCCCTCCACTTT.